These T cell receptor beta chains were read from a single sample in a study of patients and donors after allogeneic stem cell transplantation. MiXCR, run by TCRdb on the RT-PCR reads, gives a single entry per CDR3 protein. The profile shows roughly 940,000 distinct CDR3 sequences, more than 15% of them singletons. The specimen was blood, either unsorted or a sorted T cell fraction (not recorded which). These receptors were obtained from a human donor who was either an allogeneic HSCT recipient or a stem cell or donor lymphocyte infusion donor (not recorded which). It is not recorded whose cells these are; they may come from a transplant donor. The CDR3 runs from the conserved cysteine through the conserved F or W. D genes are given only for firm matches. Clone size is stated in some rows and not others, as once, few, many or a class when expanded.

D,J,V,size,CDR3,DNA
-,TRBJ2-7,TRBV20-1,-,CSAGDPGQFAYEQYF,TGCAGTGCTGGGGACCCGGGACAATTTGCCTACGAGCAGTACTTC
-,TRBJ2-2,TRBV12-3/TRBV12-4,few,CASRQVANTGELFF,TGTGCCAGCAGACAGGTTGCGAACACCGGGGAGCTGTTTTTT
-,TRBJ2-1,TRBV30,few,CACPEIEQFF,TGTGCCTGTCCCGAGATAGAGCAGTTCTTC
-,TRBJ1-1,TRBV20-1,-,CSARAPGSNTEAFF,TGCAGTGCTAGAGCCCCGGGGTCGAACACTGAAGCTTTCTTT
TRBD2,TRBJ2-1,TRBV19,-,CASSREREGPNEQFF,TGTGCCAGTTCAAGGGAGCGGGAGGGCCCCAATGAGCAGTTCTTC
-,TRBJ2-3,TRBV10-3,few,CATLELAQSDTQYF,TGTGCCACCCTCGAACTAGCTCAGTCAGATACGCAGTATTTT
TRBD2,TRBJ2-7,TRBV20-1,once,CSARNPLAGGYEQYF,TGCAGTGCTAGGAACCCCCTAGCGGGGGGCTACGAGCAGTACTTC
-,TRBJ2-7,TRBV9,-,CASSVEQGASYEQYF,TGTGCCAGCAGCGTAGAACAGGGAGCGTCCTACGAGCAGTACTTC
-,TRBJ1-5,TRBV5-6,few,CASSRWTVRYSNQPQHF,TGTGCCAGCAGCCGTTGGACAGTCAGGTATAGCAATCAGCCCCAGCATTTT
TRBD1,TRBJ2-7,TRBV7-9,-,CASSPPGQGVHEQYF,TGTGCCAGCAGCCCCCCGGGACAGGGTGTCCACGAGCAGTACTTC
TRBD1,TRBJ1-6,TRBV5-8,-,CASSLYAGGSGSPLHF,TGTGCCAGCAGCTTGTACGCAGGGGGCTCTGGTTCACCCCTCCACTTT
-,TRBJ2-7,TRBV20-1,few,CSARDTTQTYEQYF,TGCAGTGCTAGAGACACGACACAGACCTACGAGCAGTACTTC
-,TRBJ2-1,TRBV13,-,CASSLSTDEQFF,TGTGCCAGCAGCTTATCGACCGATGAGCAGTTCTTC
-,TRBJ1-5,TRBV5-6,-,CASSRKDRVNQPQHF,TGTGCCAGCAGCCGAAAAGACCGGGTTAATCAGCCCCAGCATTTT
-,TRBJ2-5,TRBV4-1,-,CASSQVRLQETQYF,TGCGCCAGCAGCCAAGTACGGCTCCAAGAGACCCAGTACTTC
-,TRBJ2-2,TRBV6-5,-,CASSYFGQHPNTGELFF,TGTGCCAGCAGTTATTTCGGTCAACACCCAAACACCGGGGAGCTGTTTTTT
-,TRBJ2-1,TRBV24-1,few,CATRGSYNEQFF,TGTGCCACTCGGGGATCCTACAATGAGCAGTTCTTC
TRBD1,TRBJ2-5,TRBV20-1,many,CSAEVRGKETQYF,TGCAGTGCTGAGGTCAGGGGGAAAGAGACCCAGTACTTC
-,TRBJ2-5,TRBV6-1,few,CASSDATQKEETQYF,TGTGCCAGCAGTGACGCGACACAAAAGGAAGAGACCCAGTACTTC
-,TRBJ2-7,TRBV20-1,-,CSARQGGSGHSYEQYF,TGCAGTGCTAGACAAGGTGGAAGCGGGCACTCCTACGAGCAGTACTTC
-,TRBJ2-7,TRBV20-1,few,CSARDVRSYEQYF,TGCAGTGCTAGGGACGTCCGCTCCTACGAGCAGTACTTC
-,TRBJ2-3,TRBV6-5,-,CASSYQGPRTDTQYF,TGTGCCAGCAGTTATCAGGGGCCGCGCACAGATACGCAGTATTTT
-,TRBJ1-1,TRBV27,-,CASGRAGMNTEAFF,TGTGCCAGCGGAAGAGCGGGAATGAACACTGAAGCTTTCTTT
TRBD2,TRBJ2-3,TRBV4-2,-,CASSQVTLAGGRGDPDTQYF,TGTGCCAGCAGCCAAGTTACCCTAGCGGGAGGGAGAGGGGACCCAGATACGCAGTATTTT
TRBD1,TRBJ2-2,TRBV5-1,few,CASRFRGNNGGELFF,TGCGCCAGCAGGTTCAGGGGGAATAACGGCGGGGAGCTGTTTTTT
-,TRBJ2-1,TRBV6-5,few,CASSYGRGINEQFF,TGTGCCAGCAGTTACGGTCGGGGGATCAATGAGCAGTTCTTC
-,TRBJ2-3,TRBV24-1,few,CATSDQGGSDTQYF,TGTGCCACCAGTGATCAGGGTGGGTCAGATACGCAGTATTTT
TRBD2,TRBJ2-3,TRBV5-1,-,CASSPQAGGPADTQYF,TGCGCCAGCAGCCCTCAAGCGGGAGGGCCTGCAGATACGCAGTATTTT
TRBD2,TRBJ2-1,TRBV6-2/TRBV6-3,-,CASSRIKAGGLYNEQFF,TGTGCCAGCAGCCGAATCAAAGCGGGAGGCCTCTACAATGAGCAGTTCTTC
-,TRBJ2-3,TRBV12-3/TRBV12-4,many,CASKNGADTQYF,TGTGCCAGCAAAAATGGGGCAGATACGCAGTATTTT
TRBD2,TRBJ2-1,TRBV20-1,few,CSARKPGTSGRFSYNEQFF,TGCAGTGCTAGGAAGCCGGGGACTAGCGGGAGGTTCTCCTACAATGAGCAGTTCTTC
TRBD1,TRBJ2-7,TRBV12-3/TRBV12-4,many,CASSWDSAYEQYF,TGTGCCAGCAGTTGGGACAGCGCCTACGAGCAGTACTTC
-,TRBJ1-1,TRBV16,few,CASHDRVKAEAFF,TGTGCCAGCCACGATAGGGTAAAGGCTGAAGCTTTCTTT
TRBD1,TRBJ1-5,TRBV30,few,CAWSLGQGDQPQHF,TGTGCCTGGAGTCTAGGACAGGGGGATCAGCCCCAGCATTTT
TRBD1,TRBJ1-4,TRBV7-9,few,CASSGGQGALREKLFF,TGTGCCAGCAGCGGTGGACAGGGGGCGCTTCGTGAAAAACTGTTTTTT
-,TRBJ1-1,TRBV6-5,-,CASSYDTSNTEAFF,TGTGCCAGCAGTTACGACACTTCGAACACTGAAGCTTTCTTT
-,TRBJ2-4,TRBV12-3/TRBV12-4,-,CASSSPGGRAKNIQYF,TGTGCCAGCAGCTCACCCGGGGGCCGAGCCAAAAACATTCAGTACTTC
-,TRBJ2-2,TRBV12-5,few,CASGLVRPNTGELFF,TGTGCTAGTGGTTTGGTACGGCCTAACACCGGGGAGCTGTTTTTT
-,TRBJ1-5,TRBV18,-,CASSPPSRRVYSNQPQHF,TGTGCCAGCTCACCACCTTCGCGCAGAGTATATAGCAATCAGCCCCAGCATTTT
-,TRBJ2-7,TRBV12-3/TRBV12-4,many,CASSPGGRNEQYF,TGTGCCAGCAGTCCAGGGGGGAGGAACGAGCAGTACTTC
-,TRBJ1-1,TRBV20-1,few,CSARAGRGWTEAFF,TGCAGTGCTAGAGCGGGCAGGGGTTGGACTGAAGCTTTCTTT
TRBD1,TRBJ2-3,TRBV15,few,CATSSRAGTGGHTQYF,TGTGCCACCAGCAGCAGAGCCGGGACAGGGGGACATACGCAGTATTTT
TRBD2,TRBJ2-3,TRBV6-5,-,CASSYGALAGGTDTQYF,TGTGCCAGCAGTTACGGAGCCCTAGCGGGGGGAACAGATACGCAGTATTTT
-,TRBJ2-7,TRBV6-5,-,CASSYSSPMGTYEQYF,TGTGCCAGCAGTTACTCTTCCCCCATGGGGACCTACGAGCAGTACTTC
-,TRBJ1-2,TRBV3-1,few,CASSDPRILGYTF,TGTGCCAGCAGCGACCCGCGGATCTTGGGCTACACCTTC
TRBD2,TRBJ2-7,TRBV4-2,-,CASSRTSGTAYEQYF,TGTGCCAGCAGCCGGACTAGCGGGACCGCCTACGAGCAGTACTTC
-,TRBJ2-7,TRBV20-1,-,CSAPHVAGQTYEQYF,TGCAGTGCTCCCCATGTGGCAGGTCAGACCTACGAGCAGTACTTC
-,TRBJ1-3,TRBV6-1,-,CASSRQLRHTIYF,TGTGCCAGCAGTCGTCAGTTGAGGCACACCATATATTTT
TRBD1,TRBJ2-2,TRBV27,few,CASSITGTANTGELFF,TGTGCCAGCAGTATCACCGGGACAGCGAACACCGGGGAGCTGTTTTTT
-,TRBJ1-1,TRBV29-1,-,CSVEHTEAFF,TGCAGCGTCGAGCACACTGAAGCTTTCTTT
-,TRBJ2-1,TRBV20-1,-,CSARADLYEQFF,TGCAGTGCTAGGGCCGACTTGTATGAGCAGTTCTTC
TRBD1,TRBJ2-7,TRBV7-2,-,CASSPRYAGQGIHEQYF,TGTGCCAGCAGCCCCCGCTACGCGGGACAGGGAATACACGAGCAGTACTTC
-,TRBJ2-1,TRBV2,few,CASIKWDVASDEQFF,TGTGCCAGCATCAAATGGGACGTCGCTAGCGATGAGCAGTTCTTC
-,TRBJ2-5,TRBV12-3/TRBV12-4,-,CASRLPGQETQYF,TGTGCCAGCAGGCTCCCGGGACAAGAGACCCAGTACTTC